The text below deals with one T cell receptor (beta chain). Its antigen is undetermined. TCRdb analysed the reads with MiXCR anew, one entry per CDR3 protein. The repertoire consists of around 330,000 distinct CDR3 sequences, with about a sixth occurring once and the leading ten covering 12%. CDR3 length equals 15 residues. Trimming took 5 bases from V and 6 from J, leaving 19 bases between them. Germline V gene lookup returns CDR1 MNHEY and CDR2 SVGAGI. This entry belongs to a study of T cell repertoires in cytomegalovirus infection. Regarding the study as a whole: Identification of carriers of CMV plus the relevant HLA was performed using cumulative public TCR beta family frequency.

The sample consisted of PBMCs. The TCR was taken from a human donor in good health (CMV status not recorded). Some clones in this sample may be carry-over from other donors' samples. The chain combines TRBV6-5 with TRBJ1-2; maybe TRBD1 (5 bases). The CDR3 protein is CASSQGPIIGNGYTF. For the CDR3, the DNA is TGTGCCAGCAGTCAGGGACCAATAATAGGGAATGGCTACACCTTC.